This TCR beta chain originates from a study of shared clonotypes between healthy human individuals. Naive CD8 cells, CD45RO-negative and positively selected for CCR7, excluded terminally differentiated effector memory CD45RA+ cells. TCRdb keeps only in-frame clones here, not all; method: immunoSEQ multiplex PCR. The sample lists millions of clones, about 95% occurring once. There are 17 residues in the CDR3. CDR1 is SGHNT, CDR2 YENEEA, per germline. V trimming: 5 bases; J trimming: 2 bases; junction bases outside the gene matches: 8. This chain uses TRBV11-3 with TRBJ2-3; 12 nucleotides agree with TRBD2. Sequencing was performed on naive CD8+ T cells sorted from blood. This TCR was recovered from a young man in good health. CDR3 amino acids: CASSPHGLAGNTDTQYF. The CDR3 DNA reads TGTGCCAGCAGCCCCCATGGACTAGCGGGAAACACAGATACGCAGTATTTT.